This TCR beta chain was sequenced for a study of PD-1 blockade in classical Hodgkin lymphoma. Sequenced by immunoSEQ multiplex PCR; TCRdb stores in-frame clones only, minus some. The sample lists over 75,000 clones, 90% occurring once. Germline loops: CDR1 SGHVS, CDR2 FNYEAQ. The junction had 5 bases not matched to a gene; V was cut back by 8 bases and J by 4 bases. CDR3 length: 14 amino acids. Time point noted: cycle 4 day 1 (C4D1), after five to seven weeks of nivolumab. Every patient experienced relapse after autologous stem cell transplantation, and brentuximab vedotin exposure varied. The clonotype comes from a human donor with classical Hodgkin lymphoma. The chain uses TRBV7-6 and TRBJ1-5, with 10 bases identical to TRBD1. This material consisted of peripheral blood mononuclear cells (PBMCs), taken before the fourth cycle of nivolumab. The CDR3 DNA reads TGTGCCAGCGGGACAGGGGATATAAATCAGCCCCAGCATTTT. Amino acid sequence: CASGTGDINQPQHF.